The clone carrying this TCR beta chain was seen ten or more times. This entry belongs to a study of T-cell memory formation after mild COVID-19. The 5'RACE method, run with constant-segment primers, produced TCR alpha and TCR beta cDNA libraries (carrying sample barcodes and UMIs). TCRdb reprocessed the 5' RACE reads with MiXCR, giving one entry per CDR3 protein. Of about 340,000 distinct CDR3 sequences listed, approximately 15% are singletons. Germline V CDR1 and CDR2: SGHRS, YFSETQ. V was clipped by 5 bases and J by 0 bases, with 6 bases between them. This CDR3 region has 12 residues. The sequencing input was PBMCs or a T cell subset sorted from them (not recorded which). The receptor's source is a man aged 18 to 29 who had mild COVID-19 (a few samples of this study predate the infection). Cell type and time point are not known. The V gene is TRBV5-1, the J gene TRBJ2-7, with D maybe TRBD2 (5 bases). In nucleotides, the CDR3 is TGCGCCAGCAGTCGGGACTCCTACGAGCAGTACTTC. Its protein is CASSRDSYEQYF. Variable domain in full (rest from reference TRBV5-1 and TRBJ2-7): KAGVTQTPRYLIKTRGQQVTLSCSPISGHRSVSWYQQTPGQGLQFLFEYFSETQRNKGNFPGRFSGRQFSNSRSEMNVSTLELGDSALYLCASSRDSYEQYFGPGTRLTVT.